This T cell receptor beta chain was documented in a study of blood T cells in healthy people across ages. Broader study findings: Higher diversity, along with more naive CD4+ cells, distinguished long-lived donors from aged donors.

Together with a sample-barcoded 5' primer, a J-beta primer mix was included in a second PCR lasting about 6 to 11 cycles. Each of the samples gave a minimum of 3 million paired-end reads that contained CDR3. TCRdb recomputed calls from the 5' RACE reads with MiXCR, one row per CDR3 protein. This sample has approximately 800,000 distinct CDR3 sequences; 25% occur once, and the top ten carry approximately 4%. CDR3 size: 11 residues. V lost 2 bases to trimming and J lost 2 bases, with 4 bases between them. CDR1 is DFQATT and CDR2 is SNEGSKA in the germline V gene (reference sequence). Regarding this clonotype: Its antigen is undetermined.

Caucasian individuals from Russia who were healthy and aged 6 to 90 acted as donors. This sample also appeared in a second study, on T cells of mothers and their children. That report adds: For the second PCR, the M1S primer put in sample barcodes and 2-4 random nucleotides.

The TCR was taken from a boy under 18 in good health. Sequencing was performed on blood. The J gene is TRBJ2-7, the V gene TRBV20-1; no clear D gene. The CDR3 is CSARTTYEQYF. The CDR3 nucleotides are TGCAGTGCTAGAACAACCTACGAGCAGTACTTC.